These 3 T cell receptor beta chains were sequenced from one sample in a study of Ad26.COV2.S vaccination and SARS-CoV-2 variants. The method was immunoSEQ multiplex PCR; TCRdb's version includes in-frame clones alone and lacks a portion of them. This table holds hundreds of thousands of clones, 70% to 90% found once. Treatment reported: some 20 received Ad26.COV2.S at low or high dose, single or two shots; roughly 5 received placebo; per-sample allocation not given. The samples were gathered on day 63 after the first injection of vaccine or placebo. This sample comprised peripheral blood, obtained in a trial of Ad26.COV2.S vaccine versus placebo. These TCRs come from a person aged 18-65 years who received the Ad26.COV2.S COVID-19 vaccine or a placebo.

On this clone: This specimen includes other DNA sequences encoding the same CDR3. CDR3 sequence: CASSLEGDNSPLHF. CDR3 nucleotides: TGCGCCAGCAGCTTGGAAGGGGATAATTCACCCCTCCACTTT. This chain joins TRBV5-1 and TRBJ1-6; D perhaps matches TRBD1 (5 bases). The CDR3 runs to 14 residues. V was pared by 0 bases and J by 5 bases, with 6 bases between. The germline V gene has CDR1 SGHRS and CDR2 YFSETQ. Full variable domain (missing parts from reference TRBV5-1 and TRBJ1-6): KAGVTQTPRYLIKTRGQQVTLSCSPISGHRSVSWYQQTPGQGLQFLFEYFSETQRNKGNFPGRFSGRQFSNSRSEMNVSTLELGDSALYLCASSLEGDNSPLHFGNGTRLTVT.

V gene TRBV3-1 (or the pseudogene TRBV3-2) combines with J gene TRBJ2-2; TRBD2 aligns across 9 bases. CDR1 is LGHDT and CDR2 is YNNKEL in the germline V gene (reference sequence). The CDR3 contains 16 residues. J lost 7 bases, V lost 1 base, and 7 bases had no gene match. CDR3 nucleotide sequence: TGTGCCAGCAGCCAAGGAGCGGGAGGTCCTGGCGGGGAGCTGTTTTTT. It encodes CASSQGAGGPGGELFF.

The V call is TRBV11-2, the J call TRBJ2-3; 7 nucleotides align to TRBD1. CDR3 length equals 14 residues. V shed 7 bases, J shed 7 bases, and the junction held 11 bases outside the gene matches. Germline CDR1 reads SGHAT; CDR2 reads FQNNGV. The DNA for the CDR3 is TGTGCCAGCATGCCTGGACAGGCGTTCAATACGCAGTATTTT. It is translated as CASMPGQAFNTQYF.